The clone carrying this TCR beta chain has more than one count but fewer than ten. Only in-frame clones appear in the TCRdb table, and some are missing; sequencing was by immunoSEQ multiplex PCR. This sample carries hundreds of thousands of clones, nearly 90% of them seen once, and the ten largest clones take almost 4%. Participant-reported clinical history was the basis for cohort assignment. From germline, CDR1 is WSHSY and CDR2 SAAADI. CDR3 length: 18 residues. Between the trimmed V and J ends, which lost 0 bases and 0 bases, there was a span of 12 bases. This specimen belongs to a study of blood T cell repertoires in COVID-19.

The source material was PBMCs or T cells enriched from blood (not recorded which). This chain uses TRBV10-2 with TRBJ1-6, with D possibly being TRBD1 (6 bases). The receptor comes from a woman aged 30 to 39 with acute COVID-19. The CDR3 loop reads CASSESGDTSSYNSPLHF. In DNA form, the CDR3 reads TGCGCCAGCAGTGAGTCCGGGGACACGAGCTCCTATAATTCACCCCTCCACTTT.